These 13 T cell receptor beta chains originate from one sample sequenced in a study of cytotoxic CD8 clonotypes in ibrutinib-treated CLL. Libraries were prepared by immunoSEQ multiplex PCR; TCRdb keeps only in-frame clonotypes and omits some of them. The repertoire includes 150,000 or so clones, around 84% of them detected once, and roughly 7.2% sits in the top ten. The sequencing here drew on PBMCs, taken after 36 months of ibrutinib treatment. These receptors were collected from a human donor with chronic lymphocytic leukemia.

The chain employs TRBV5-1 and TRBJ2-1; the D gene is possibly TRBD1 (5 bases). Germline V gene sequence: CDR1 SGHRS, CDR2 YFSETQ. With 0 bases removed from V and 12 bases from J, the gap between germline ends came to 22 bases. The CDR3 length is 16 residues. DNA for the CDR3: TGCGCCAGCAGCTTGGCCTCCACAGGCGTTGTTTGGGGGCAGTTCTTC. This gives the protein CASSLASTGVVWGQFF.

The gene calls are TRBV13 and TRBJ2-7; D ambiguous. Trimming cost V 3 bases and J 0 bases, with 6 bases left between them. Germline CDR1 is PRHDT and CDR2 is FYEKMQ (reference sequence). This CDR3 spans 13 amino acids. The CDR3 nucleotides read TGTGCCAGCAGCTTTGGAAGCTCCTACGAGCAGTACTTC. This encodes CASSFGSSYEQYF.

This chain connects TRBV4-1 to TRBJ2-3; TRBD2 agrees at 8 bases. The CDR3 spans 16 residues. Per germline, CDR1 MGHRA and CDR2 YSYEKL. The V gene end was trimmed by 2 bases and the J gene end by 0 bases; junction bases not matched to a gene: 4. The CDR3, as DNA: TGCGCCAGCAGCCAATCCGGGACTAGAAGCACAGATACGCAGTATTTT. Amino acid sequence: CASSQSGTRSTDTQYF.

The rearrangement links TRBV9 to TRBJ1-6; D is unresolved. The CDR3 has 15 amino acids. Between the trimmed V and J ends, which lost 0 bases and 8 bases, there was a span of 12 bases. Germline-derived CDR1 and CDR2 are SGDLS and YYNGEE. CDR3 nucleotide sequence: TGTGCCAGCAGCGTAGAAACGTTTGGAGATTCACCCCTCCACTTT. Its protein is CASSVETFGDSPLHF.

J is TRBJ1-1 and V is TRBV6-5; 8 positions match TRBD1. The CDR3 is 16 amino acids. Looked up from germline, CDR1 is MNHEY and CDR2 is SVGAGI. With 2 bases clipped from V and 0 bases from J, the junction kept 5 bases outside the gene matches. CDR3 sequence: CASSYGTGGLNTEAFF. The DNA of the CDR3 is TGTGCCAGCAGTTACGGAACAGGGGGACTGAACACTGAAGCTTTCTTT.

The genes are TRBV28 and TRBJ1-2; 10 nucleotides agree with TRBD1. There are 16 residues in the CDR3. Unmatched junction bases numbered 8, after V lost 1 base and J lost 6 bases. The germline CDR1 and CDR2 sequences are MDHEN and SYDVKM. CDR3 nucleotides: TGTGCCAGCAGTTTATTCCGGACAGGGGGGTTCAATGGCTACACCTTC. The encoded protein is CASSLFRTGGFNGYTF.

The V and J genes are TRBV25-1 and TRBJ1-2, with 9 bases identical to TRBD1. Germline assignment: CDR1 MGHDK and CDR2 SYGVNS. V gave up 3 bases and J gave up 4 bases; unmatched junction bases: 12. The CDR3 is made up of 17 amino acids. CDR3 sequence (DNA): TGTGCCAGCAGTGAGGGGTTCGGGACAGGGCAACCCTATGGCTACACCTTC. Its protein is CASSEGFGTGQPYGYTF.

This clone has a single count. This chain joins TRBV5-1 and TRBJ2-1; D gene unclear. This CDR3 has 14 residues. Trimming took 4 bases from V and 2 from J, leaving 10 bases between them. Germline lookup yields CDR1 SGHRS and CDR2 YFSETQ. The CDR3 region has the DNA TGCGCCAGCAGCCCGGCATGGGCCTACAATGAGCAGTTCTTC. Residues: CASSPAWAYNEQFF.

This clone is medium-sized by share. The chain recombines TRBV6-5 with TRBJ1-2, with a tentative D call TRBD1 (5 bases). The germline V gene has CDR1 MNHEY and CDR2 SVGAGI. Trimming cost V 4 bases and J 8 bases, with 14 bases left between them. The CDR3 has 13 residues. CDR3 in DNA: TGTGCCAGCAGTTCAGATCAGGGATCCGGCTACACCTTC. Translation: CASSSDQGSGYTF.

The genes are TRBV11-2 and TRBJ1-1; D gene uncertain. Germline CDR1 and CDR2: SGHAT and FQNNGV. The ends were cut back, 3 bases at V and 1 base at J, with 15 bases in the middle. The CDR3 is made up of 16 amino acids. Here the CDR3 reads CASSLMAGMANTEAFF. In nucleotides, the CDR3 is TGTGCCAGCAGCTTGATGGCGGGGATGGCGAACACTGAAGCTTTCTTT.

The V call is TRBV5-6, the J call TRBJ1-1, with a weak D call TRBD1 (6 bases). The V gene lost 2 bases and the J gene lost 0 bases, with 8 bases spanning the gap. The CDR3 length is 14 residues. Germline CDR1 reads SGHDT; CDR2 reads YYEEEE. The DNA for the CDR3 is TGTGCCAGCAGCTTTGACAGGATGAACACTGAAGCTTTCTTT. Protein: CASSFDRMNTEAFF.

The chain is built from TRBV28 and TRBJ2-7; D is unresolved. The V and J ends lost 5 bases and 2 bases respectively, with 4 bases between them. This CDR3 comprises 11 residues. Germline V gene sequence: CDR1 MDHEN, CDR2 SYDVKM. CDR3 residues: CASSRAYEQYF. CDR3 DNA: TGTGCCAGCAGTAGAGCCTACGAGCAGTACTTC. Combining the CDR3 with reference TRBV28 and TRBJ2-7 gives the whole variable domain DVKVTQSSRYLVKRTGEKVFLECVQDMDHENMFWYRQDPGLGLRLIYFSYDVKMKEKGDIPEGYSVSREKKERFSLILESASTNQTSMYLCASSRAYEQYFGPGTRLTVT.

The chain couples TRBV7-8 to TRBJ1-5; no clear D gene. The germline gives CDR1 SGHVS, CDR2 FQNEAQ. With 2 bases removed from V and 0 bases from J, the gap between germline ends came to 11 bases. CDR3 size: 16 residues. The CDR3 region has the DNA TGTGCCAGCAGCTTACGAGGGTTCGTTAGCAATCAGCCCCAGCATTTT. Amino acid sequence: CASSLRGFVSNQPQHF.